The following is a TCR beta chain sequence with its context. What it recognizes is unknown. The record originates from a study of naive and memory T cell subsets. Findings of the study overall: RNA-based TCR counts may shift with T cell activation and differentiation.

The beta constant-region primer was an equimolar mix of two oligonucleotides covering TRBC1 and TRBC2. Ligated cDNA was amplified by four rounds of PCR with nested alpha and beta constant-region primers and SP2. TCRdb re-analysed the UMI-ligation and nested PCR reads in MiXCR, keeping a single row per CDR3 protein. The table has tens of thousands of distinct CDR3 sequences, about 10% seen once. Trimming at V came to 1 base and at J to 5 bases, leaving 2 bases not matched to a gene. The germline gives CDR1 LGHDT, CDR2 YNNKEL (reference sequence). This CDR3 region has 13 residues. The material sequenced was naive CD8+ T cells from blood. The rearrangement joins TRBV3-1 to TRBJ2-7; the match to TRBD2 covers 7 bases. The sequence came from a human donor in good health. CDR3 nucleotide sequence: TGTGCCAGCAGCCAAGGAAGCGGGGACGAGCAGTACTTC. It codes for CASSQGSGDEQYF.